The text below deals with one TCR beta chain. Germline CDR1 is MNHEY and CDR2 is SVGAGI. Trimming took 0 bases from V and 5 from J, leaving 7 bases between them. CDR3 size: 13 residues. This sample is drawn from a study of Graves' ophthalmopathy and Graves' hyperthyroidism. The study amplified TCR beta CDR3 regions using RNA transcripts. Scientists carried out first-round RT-PCR using HTBI primers and then a second-round multiplex PCR. Using its own MiXCR run on the multiplex PCR reads, TCRdb lists one record per CDR3 protein. The sample contains about 370,000 distinct CDR3 sequences, about a sixth of which appear only once.

This TCR derives from an adult woman with stable Graves' hyperthyroidism. The V and J genes are TRBV6-5 and TRBJ1-1; D unresolved. Input material: peripheral blood. CDR3 in DNA: TGTGCCAGCAGTTACTCGCCGAGGACTGAAGCTTTCTTT. This encodes CASSYSPRTEAFF.